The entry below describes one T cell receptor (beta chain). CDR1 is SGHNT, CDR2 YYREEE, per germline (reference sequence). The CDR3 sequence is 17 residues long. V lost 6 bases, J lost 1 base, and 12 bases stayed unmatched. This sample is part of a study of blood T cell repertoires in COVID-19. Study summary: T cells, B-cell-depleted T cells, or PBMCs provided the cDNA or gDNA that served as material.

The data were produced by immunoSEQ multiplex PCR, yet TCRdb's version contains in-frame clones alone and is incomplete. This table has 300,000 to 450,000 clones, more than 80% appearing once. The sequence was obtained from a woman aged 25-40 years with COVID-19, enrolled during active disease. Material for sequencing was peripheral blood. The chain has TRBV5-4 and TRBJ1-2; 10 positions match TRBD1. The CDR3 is CASTKTTGGASNYGYTF. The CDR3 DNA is TGTGCCAGCACCAAAACGACAGGGGGCGCGAGTAACTATGGCTACACCTTC.